These 14 T cell receptor beta chains came from one sample sequenced in a study of OX40 agonist ivuxolimab in advanced cancers. Repertoires were generated with immunoSEQ multiplex PCR, while TCRdb's copy carries only in-frame clones and drops some. In the table there are about 17,000 clones, approximately 83% of which are singletons. The source material was CD4+ or CD8+ T cells sorted from blood, sampled in a trial of the OX40 agonist ivuxolimab. The receptors stem from an adult with an advanced solid tumor such as melanoma, head and neck, liver or kidney cancer.

The chain links TRBV7-2 to TRBJ2-1, with D unclear. Germline-derived CDR1 and CDR2 are SGHTA and FQGNSA. Deletions cut 1 base from V and 5 bases from J, with 6 bases between. CDR3 size: 13 residues. CDR3 residues: CASSLGIDNEQFF. The CDR3 DNA reads TGTGCCAGCAGCTTAGGTATAGACAATGAGCAGTTCTTC.

This chain links TRBV5-1 with TRBJ2-7; no clear D. V was pared by 5 bases and J by 0 bases, with 6 bases between. Per germline, CDR1 SGHRS and CDR2 YFSETQ. The CDR3 loop spans 12 amino acids. CDR3 region: CASRVDSYEQYF. Written as DNA, the CDR3 is TGCGCCAGCAGGGTCGACTCCTACGAGCAGTACTTC.

The table lists this clone with a count of one. The chain combines TRBV11-2 with TRBJ1-1; a possible D gene is TRBD1 (5 bases). The CDR3 loop spans 17 amino acids. V was pared by 1 base and J by 0 bases, with 15 bases between. Germline CDR1 reads SGHAT; CDR2 reads FQNNGV. CDR3 in DNA: TGTGCCAGCAGCTTAGCGGACACAAAGCTCCTGAACACTGAAGCTTTCTTT. This codes for CASSLADTKLLNTEAFF.

The chain uses TRBV4-2 and TRBJ2-3, with D maybe TRBD2 (5 bases). Per the germline V gene, CDR1 is LGHNA and CDR2 is YNFKEQ. Trimming pared 0 bases from V and 2 bases from J, leaving 12 bases between. The CDR3 length is 16 residues. CDR3 loop: CASSQEDGIYTDTQYF. The DNA for the CDR3 is TGTGCCAGCAGCCAAGAAGACGGGATCTACACAGATACGCAGTATTTT.

The rearrangement joins TRBV27 to TRBJ1-5; unclear D gene. The CDR3 consists of 14 residues. In germline, CDR1 is MNHEY, CDR2 SMNVEV (reference sequence). V lost 3 bases, J lost 5 bases, and 11 bases lay in between. The CDR3 coding sequence is TGTGCCAGCAGTTTCGGTGGCAGCTATCAGCCCCAGCATTTT. Translation gives CASSFGGSYQPQHF.

The V gene is TRBV7-9, the J gene TRBJ1-5; a weak D match, TRBD1 (6 bases). Per the germline V gene, CDR1 is SEHNR and CDR2 is FQNEAQ (reference sequence). The CDR3 spans 14 residues. Trimming removed 3 bases from V and 5 bases from J, with 11 bases in between. The CDR3, as DNA: TGTGCCAGCAGCTTGCGGGGGCGCGATCAGCCCCAGCATTTT. It specifies CASSLRGRDQPQHF. The full variable domain, completed using reference TRBV7-9 and TRBJ1-5, is DTGVSQNPRHKITKRGQNVTFRCDPISEHNRLYWYRQTLGQGPEFLTYFQNEAQLEKSRLLSDRFSAERPKGSFSTLEIQRTEQGDSAMYLCASSLRGRDQPQHFGDGTRLSIL.

The V call is TRBV27, the J call TRBJ1-3; no clear D gene. The germline gives CDR1 MNHEY, CDR2 SMNVEV (reference sequence). Trimming removed 6 bases from V and 0 bases from J, with 6 bases in between. There are 13 residues in the CDR3. Here the CDR3 reads CASRQFSGNTIYF. CDR3 nucleotides: TGTGCCAGCAGACAGTTCTCTGGAAACACCATATATTTT.

This chain uses TRBV27 with TRBJ2-2; possibly TRBD1 for D (6 bases). Germline loops: CDR1 MNHEY, CDR2 SMNVEV (reference sequence). V was trimmed by 6 bases and J by 1 base, leaving 12 bases between them. CDR3 length: 15 amino acids. The CDR3: CASSRSRGNTGELFF. In DNA form, the CDR3 reads TGTGCCAGCAGCCGATCCAGGGGGAACACCGGGGAGCTGTTTTTT.

The gene calls are TRBV6-5 and TRBJ1-5; D is perhaps TRBD1 (6 bases). Trimming removed 7 bases at V and 3 bases at J, with 16 bases between. The CDR3 sequence is 15 residues long. CDR1 and CDR2 (germline): MNHEY, SVGAGI. The CDR3 spells CASKIGRGSNQPQHF. As DNA, the CDR3 is TGTGCCAGCAAAATTGGCAGGGGATCCAATCAGCCCCAGCATTTT.

The chain recombines TRBV6-5 with TRBJ2-1; TRBD2 matches at 10 bases. The junction had 6 bases not matched to a gene; V was cut back by 4 bases and J by 3 bases. The CDR3 extends over 16 amino acids. The V gene's germline CDR1 is MNHEY and CDR2 SVGAGI. The CDR3 nucleotides are TGTGCCAGCAGTTCCCTTAGCGGGAGGCACTACAATGAGCAGTTCTTC. This translates into CASSSLSGRHYNEQFF.

The chain carries TRBV28 and TRBJ2-7, with a possible D match to TRBD1 (6 bases). V was trimmed by 4 bases and J by 1 base, leaving 20 bases between them. The CDR3 runs 17 residues. CDR1 is MDHEN and CDR2 is SYDVKM in the germline V gene. This CDR3 reads CASSSITRTVLSYEQYF. The CDR3 region has the DNA TGTGCCAGCAGTTCAATCACTCGGACAGTCCTGTCCTACGAGCAGTACTTC.

The CDR3 bases are TGTGCCAGCAGTTTAAGTACGTCAGGGGCTTTCTACGAGCAGTACTTC. Translation: CASSLSTSGAFYEQYF. V gene TRBV28 combines with J gene TRBJ2-7; D is possibly TRBD1 (6 bases). Trimming stripped 2 bases from V and 3 bases from J, with 17 bases between. This CDR3 spans 16 amino acids. CDR1 is MDHEN and CDR2 is SYDVKM in the germline V gene.

This clone was recorded a few times. This chain connects TRBV10-3 to TRBJ1-1, with D maybe TRBD1 (5 bases). The germline V gene encodes CDR1 ENHRY and CDR2 SYGVKD. V gave up 9 bases and J gave up 0 bases, with 11 bases separating them. CDR3 length: 13 residues. The CDR3 sequence is CAIRGTVNTEAFF. DNA for the CDR3: TGTGCCATACGGGGGACGGTGAACACTGAAGCTTTCTTT.

This clone was observed a few times. V usage is TRBV10-2 and J usage is TRBJ2-3, with TRBD1 as a possible D gene (6 bases). Trimming took off 3 bases at V and 1 base at J, with 14 bases between the two ends. From germline, CDR1 is WSHSY and CDR2 SAAADI. This CDR3 has 16 amino acids. The CDR3, as DNA: TGCGCCAGCAGTGACTTCGACAGGTTCCGCACAGATACGCAGTATTTT. Its translation is CASSDFDRFRTDTQYF.